This T cell receptor beta chain was observed in a study of T cell repertoires in cytomegalovirus infection. To note about this clonotype: A much larger clone differs from this one at a single base, so this may be a read error.

TCRdb fed the reads into MiXCR, producing one record per CDR3 protein. The sample holds around 130,000 distinct CDR3 sequences, roughly 9% seen once. The CDR3 sequence is 14 residues long. J gave up 7 bases and V 4 bases, and 11 bases lay outside the gene matches. CDR1 SQVTM and CDR2 ANQGSEA come from the germline V gene. The sequenced sample consisted of PBMCs. The TCR comes from a human donor in good health (CMV status not recorded). Some clones in this sample may be carry-over from other donors' samples. The V call is TRBV29-1, the J call TRBJ1-1; 8 bases map to TRBD1. The CDR3 DNA reads as TGCAGCGTTGTGGTTCAGGGGGCGAATATTGAAGCTTTCTTT. This translates into CSVVVQGANIEAFF. Together with reference TRBV29-1 and TRBJ1-1, the CDR3 gives the full variable domain: SAVISQKPSRDICQRGTSLTIQCQVDSQVTMMFWYRQQPGQSLTLIATANQGSEATYESGFVIDKFPISRPNLTFSTLTVSNMSPEDSSIYLCSVVVQGANIEAFFGQGTRLTVV.